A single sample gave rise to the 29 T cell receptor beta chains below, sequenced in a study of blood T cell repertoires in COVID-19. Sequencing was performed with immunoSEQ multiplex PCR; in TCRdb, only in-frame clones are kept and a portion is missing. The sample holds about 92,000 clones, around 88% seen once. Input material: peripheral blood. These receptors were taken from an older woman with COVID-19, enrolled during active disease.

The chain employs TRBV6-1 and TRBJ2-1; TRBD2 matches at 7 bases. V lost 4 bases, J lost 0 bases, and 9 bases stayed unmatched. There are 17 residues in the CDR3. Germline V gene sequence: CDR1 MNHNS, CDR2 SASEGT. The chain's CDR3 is CASSGTRAGSSYNEQFF. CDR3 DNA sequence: TGTGCCAGCAGTGGAACTCGAGCGGGGAGCTCCTACAATGAGCAGTTCTTC.

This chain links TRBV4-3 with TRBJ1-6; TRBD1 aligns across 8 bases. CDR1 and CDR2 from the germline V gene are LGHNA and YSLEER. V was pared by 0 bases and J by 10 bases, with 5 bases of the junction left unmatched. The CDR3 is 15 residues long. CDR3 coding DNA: TGCGCCAGCAGCCAAGATGGGACAGGCCGCTCACCCCTCCACTTT. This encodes CASSQDGTGRSPLHF.

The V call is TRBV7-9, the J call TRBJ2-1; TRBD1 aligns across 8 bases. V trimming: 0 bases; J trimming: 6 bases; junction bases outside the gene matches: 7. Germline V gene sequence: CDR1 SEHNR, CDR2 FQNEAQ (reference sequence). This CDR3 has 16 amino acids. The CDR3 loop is CASSLAGTGVVNEQFF. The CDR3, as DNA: TGTGCCAGCAGCTTAGCCGGGACAGGTGTTGTCAATGAGCAGTTCTTC.

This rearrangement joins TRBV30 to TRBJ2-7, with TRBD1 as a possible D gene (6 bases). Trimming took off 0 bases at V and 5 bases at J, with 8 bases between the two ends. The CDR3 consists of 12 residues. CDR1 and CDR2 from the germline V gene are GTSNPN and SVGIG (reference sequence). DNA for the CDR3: TGTGCCTGGAGTGTTAACAGGGACGAGCAGTACTTC. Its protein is CAWSVNRDEQYF.

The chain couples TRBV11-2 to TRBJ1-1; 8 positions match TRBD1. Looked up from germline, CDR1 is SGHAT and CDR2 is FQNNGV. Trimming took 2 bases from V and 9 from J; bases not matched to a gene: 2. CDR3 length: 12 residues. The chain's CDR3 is CASSLQGAQAFF. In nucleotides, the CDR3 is TGTGCCAGCAGCTTACAGGGGGCGCAAGCTTTCTTT.

CDR3 coding DNA: TGCGCCAGCAGAGGTCCCGGGACACTACAAGAGACCCAGTACTTC. Translation gives CASRGPGTLQETQYF. The chain couples TRBV10-1 to TRBJ2-5; D may be TRBD1 (6 bases). The V and J ends lost 6 bases and 2 bases respectively, with 16 bases between them. The length of the CDR3 is 15 residues. Germline CDR1 reads WNHNN; CDR2 reads SYGVQD (reference sequence).

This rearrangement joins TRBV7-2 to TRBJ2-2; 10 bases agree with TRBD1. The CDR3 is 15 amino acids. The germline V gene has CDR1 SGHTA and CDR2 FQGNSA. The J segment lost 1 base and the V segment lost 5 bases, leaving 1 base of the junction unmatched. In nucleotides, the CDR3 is TGTGCCAGCAGCCGGGACAGGGGGAACACCGGGGAGCTGTTTTTT. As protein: CASSRDRGNTGELFF.

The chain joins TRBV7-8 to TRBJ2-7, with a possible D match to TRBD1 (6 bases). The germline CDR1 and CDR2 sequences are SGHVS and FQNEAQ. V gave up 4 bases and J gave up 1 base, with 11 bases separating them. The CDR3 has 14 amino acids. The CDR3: CASSSWDTSYEQYF. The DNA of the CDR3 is TGTGCCAGCAGCTCCTGGGACACGTCCTACGAGCAGTACTTC.

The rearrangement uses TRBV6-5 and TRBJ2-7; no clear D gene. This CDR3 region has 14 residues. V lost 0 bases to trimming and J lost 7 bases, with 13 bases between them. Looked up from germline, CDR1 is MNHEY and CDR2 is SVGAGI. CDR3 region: CASSYSPGDGEQYF. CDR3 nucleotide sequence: TGTGCCAGCAGTTACTCGCCAGGCGACGGAGAGCAGTACTTC.

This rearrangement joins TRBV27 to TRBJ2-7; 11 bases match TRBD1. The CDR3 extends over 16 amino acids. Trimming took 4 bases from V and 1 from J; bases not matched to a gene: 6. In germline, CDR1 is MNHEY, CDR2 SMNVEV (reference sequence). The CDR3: CASSYRTGGSSYEQYF. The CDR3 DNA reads TGTGCCAGCAGTTACCGGACAGGGGGCTCTTCCTACGAGCAGTACTTC.

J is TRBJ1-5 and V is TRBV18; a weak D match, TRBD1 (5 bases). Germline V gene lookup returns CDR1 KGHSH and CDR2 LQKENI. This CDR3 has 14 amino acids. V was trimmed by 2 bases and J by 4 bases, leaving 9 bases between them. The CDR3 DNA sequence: TGTGCCAGCTCACCATCTCGGACAAATCAGCCCCAGCATTTT. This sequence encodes CASSPSRTNQPQHF.

DNA for the CDR3: TGTGCCAGCAGACGAATTTCGCAGGGGGCAGACTCTGGGGCCAACGTCCTGACTTTC. Amino acid sequence: CASRRISQGADSGANVLTF. The chain recombines TRBV11-2 with TRBJ2-6; 8 bases match TRBD1. The CDR3 loop spans 19 amino acids. The ends lost 6 bases at V and 0 bases at J; junction bases unmatched: 13. Germline values: CDR1 SGHAT, CDR2 FQNNGV.

The CDR3: CASSKTGGRGYTF. For the CDR3, the DNA is TGTGCCAGCAGCAAGACAGGGGGCCGGGGCTACACCTTC. The chain combines TRBV12-3 or TRBV12-4 with TRBJ1-2; 10 nucleotides line up with TRBD1. J gave up 8 bases and V 6 bases, and 6 bases lay outside the gene matches. The CDR3 is 13 residues long.

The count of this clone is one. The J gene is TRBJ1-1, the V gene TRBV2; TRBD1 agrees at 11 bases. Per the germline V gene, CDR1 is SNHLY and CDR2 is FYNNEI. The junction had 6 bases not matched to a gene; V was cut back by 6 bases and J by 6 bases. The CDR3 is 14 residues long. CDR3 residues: CASRSGQGGPEAFF. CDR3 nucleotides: TGTGCCAGCAGATCGGGACAGGGGGGGCCTGAAGCTTTCTTT.

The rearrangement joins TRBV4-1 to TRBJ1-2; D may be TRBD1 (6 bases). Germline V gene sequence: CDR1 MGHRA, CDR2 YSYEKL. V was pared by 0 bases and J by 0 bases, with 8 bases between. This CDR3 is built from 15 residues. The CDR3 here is CASSQDPGANYGYTF. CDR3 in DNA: TGCGCCAGCAGCCAAGATCCAGGGGCTAACTATGGCTACACCTTC.

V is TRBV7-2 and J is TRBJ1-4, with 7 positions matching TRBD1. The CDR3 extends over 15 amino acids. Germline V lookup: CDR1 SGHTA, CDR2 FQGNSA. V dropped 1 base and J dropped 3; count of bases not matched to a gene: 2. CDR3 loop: CASSLGQGSNEKLFF. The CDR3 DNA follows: TGTGCCAGCAGCTTAGGACAGGGCTCTAATGAAAAACTGTTTTTT.

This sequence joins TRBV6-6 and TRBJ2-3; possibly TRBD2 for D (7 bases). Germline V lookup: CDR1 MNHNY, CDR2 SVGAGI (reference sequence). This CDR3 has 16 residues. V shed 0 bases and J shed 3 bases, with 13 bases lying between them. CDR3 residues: CASSYSAGAGTDTQYF. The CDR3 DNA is TGTGCCAGCAGTTACTCGGCGGGGGCCGGTACAGATACGCAGTATTTT.

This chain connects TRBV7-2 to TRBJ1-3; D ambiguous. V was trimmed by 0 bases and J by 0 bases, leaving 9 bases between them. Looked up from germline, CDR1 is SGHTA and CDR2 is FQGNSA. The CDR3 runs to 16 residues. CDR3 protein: CASSLASRSSGNTIYF. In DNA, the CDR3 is TGTGCCAGCAGCTTAGCGAGTAGGAGCTCTGGAAACACCATATATTTT.

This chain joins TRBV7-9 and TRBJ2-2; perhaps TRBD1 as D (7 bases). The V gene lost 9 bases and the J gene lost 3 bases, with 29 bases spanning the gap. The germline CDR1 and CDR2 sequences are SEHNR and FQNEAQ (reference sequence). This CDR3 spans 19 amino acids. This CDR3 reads CASKTERTGEGGDTGELFF. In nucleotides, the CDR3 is TGTGCCAGTAAGACCGAGAGGACAGGTGAGGGAGGCGACACCGGGGAGCTGTTTTTT. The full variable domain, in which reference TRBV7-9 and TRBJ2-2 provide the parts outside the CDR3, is DTGVSQNPRHKITKRGQNVTFRCDPISEHNRLYWYRQTLGQGPEFLTYFQNEAQLEKSRLLSDRFSAERPKGSFSTLEIQRTEQGDSAMYLCASKTERTGEGGDTGELFFGEGSRLTVL.

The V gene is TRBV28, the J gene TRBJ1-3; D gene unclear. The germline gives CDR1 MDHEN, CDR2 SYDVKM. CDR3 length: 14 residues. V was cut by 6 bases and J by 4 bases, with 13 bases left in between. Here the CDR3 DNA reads TGTGCCAGCAGCTATAGAGCCCCAGGAAACACCATATATTTT. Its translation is CASSYRAPGNTIYF. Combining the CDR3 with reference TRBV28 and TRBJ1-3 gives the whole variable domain DVKVTQSSRYLVKRTGEKVFLECVQDMDHENMFWYRQDPGLGLRLIYFSYDVKMKEKGDIPEGYSVSREKKERFSLILESASTNQTSMYLCASSYRAPGNTIYFGEGSWLTVV.

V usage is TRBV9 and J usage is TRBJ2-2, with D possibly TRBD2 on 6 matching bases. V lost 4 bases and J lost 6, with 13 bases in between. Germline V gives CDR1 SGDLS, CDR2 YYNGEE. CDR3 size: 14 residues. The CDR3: CASSQWDFSGELFF. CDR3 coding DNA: TGTGCCAGCAGCCAGTGGGACTTTTCCGGGGAGCTGTTTTTT.

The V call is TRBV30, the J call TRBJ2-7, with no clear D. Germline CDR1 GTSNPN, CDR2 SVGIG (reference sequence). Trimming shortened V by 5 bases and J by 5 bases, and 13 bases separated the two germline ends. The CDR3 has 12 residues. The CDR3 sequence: CAWGQSGDEQYF. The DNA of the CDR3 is TGTGCCTGGGGCCAGTCGGGTGACGAGCAGTACTTC. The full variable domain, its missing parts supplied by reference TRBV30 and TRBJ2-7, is SQTIHQWPATLVQPVGSPLSLECTVEGTSNPNLYWYRQAAGRGLQLLFYSVGIGQISSEVPQNLSASRPQDRQFILSSKKLLLSDSGFYLCAWGQSGDEQYFGPGTRLTVT.

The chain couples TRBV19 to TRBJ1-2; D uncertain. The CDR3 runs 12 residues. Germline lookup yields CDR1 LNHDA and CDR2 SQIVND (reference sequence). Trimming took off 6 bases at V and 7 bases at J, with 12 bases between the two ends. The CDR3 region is CASRDTGGGYTF. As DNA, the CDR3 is TGTGCCAGTAGAGATACGGGAGGTGGCTACACCTTC.

The chain's CDR3 is CASSLVLAPYSPLHF. The CDR3 coding sequence is TGTGCCAGCAGCTTAGTTCTGGCCCCCTATTCACCCCTCCACTTT. The chain carries TRBV7-2 and TRBJ1-6; D is ambiguous. This CDR3 has 15 amino acids. CDR1 is SGHTA and CDR2 is FQGNSA in the germline V gene. V shed 1 base and J shed 8 bases, with 12 bases lying between them.

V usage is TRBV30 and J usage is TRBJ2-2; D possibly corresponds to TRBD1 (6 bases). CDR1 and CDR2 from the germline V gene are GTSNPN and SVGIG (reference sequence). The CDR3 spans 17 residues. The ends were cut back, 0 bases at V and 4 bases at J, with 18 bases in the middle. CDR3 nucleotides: TGTGCCTGGAGTGTCGGGCGGTTGGGGGCGAGCACCGGGGAGCTGTTTTTT. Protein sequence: CAWSVGRLGASTGELFF.

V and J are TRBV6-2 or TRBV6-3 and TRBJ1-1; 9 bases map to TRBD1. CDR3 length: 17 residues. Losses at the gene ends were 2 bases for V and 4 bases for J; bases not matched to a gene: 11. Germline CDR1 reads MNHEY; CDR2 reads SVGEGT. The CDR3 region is CASSYPQRQGVGTEAFF. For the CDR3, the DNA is TGTGCCAGCAGTTACCCCCAAAGACAGGGGGTGGGCACTGAAGCTTTCTTT.

The CDR3 DNA reads TGCGCCAGCAGCTCGCGACAGGGATCGAACTATGGCTACACCTTC. Protein sequence: CASSSRQGSNYGYTF. The chain has TRBV5-1 and TRBJ1-2; TRBD1 matches at 7 bases. Germline V gene lookup returns CDR1 SGHRS and CDR2 YFSETQ. Trimming took 3 bases from V and 2 from J; bases not matched to a gene: 7. CDR3 length equals 15 residues.

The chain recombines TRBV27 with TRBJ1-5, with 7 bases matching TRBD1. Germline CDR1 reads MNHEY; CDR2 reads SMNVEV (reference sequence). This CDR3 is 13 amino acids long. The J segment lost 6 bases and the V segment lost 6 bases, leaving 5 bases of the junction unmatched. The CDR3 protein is CASRGTAAQPQHF. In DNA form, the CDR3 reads TGTGCCAGCAGGGGGACAGCGGCTCAGCCCCAGCATTTT.

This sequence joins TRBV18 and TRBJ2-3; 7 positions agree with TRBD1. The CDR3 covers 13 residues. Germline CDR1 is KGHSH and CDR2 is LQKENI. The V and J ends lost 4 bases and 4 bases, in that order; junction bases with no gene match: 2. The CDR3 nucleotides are TGTGCCAGCTCACGAGACAGGGCAGATACGCAGTATTTT. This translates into CASSRDRADTQYF.